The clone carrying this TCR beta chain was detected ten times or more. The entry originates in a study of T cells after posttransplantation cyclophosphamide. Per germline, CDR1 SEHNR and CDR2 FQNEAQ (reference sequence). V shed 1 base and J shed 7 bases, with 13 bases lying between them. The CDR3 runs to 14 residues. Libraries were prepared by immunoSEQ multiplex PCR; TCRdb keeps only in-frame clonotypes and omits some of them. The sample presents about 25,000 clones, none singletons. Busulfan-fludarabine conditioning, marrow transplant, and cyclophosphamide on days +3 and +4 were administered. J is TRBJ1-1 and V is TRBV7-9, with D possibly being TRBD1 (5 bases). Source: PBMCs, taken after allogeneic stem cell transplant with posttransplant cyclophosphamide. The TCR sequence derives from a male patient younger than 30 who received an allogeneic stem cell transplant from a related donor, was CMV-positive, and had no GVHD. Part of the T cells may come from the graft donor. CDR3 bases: TGTGCCAGCAGCTTAGTGTTAGGGGAACTTGAAGCTTTCTTT. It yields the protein CASSLVLGELEAFF.